The 28 T cell receptor beta chains listed next were all sequenced from one sample in a study of PD-1 blockade in mismatch repair-deficient tumors. Libraries were prepared by immunoSEQ multiplex PCR; TCRdb keeps only in-frame clonotypes and omits some of them. There are about 120,000 clones in the sample; about 80% occur only once, and around 4.7% lies in the top ten. Sequencing was performed on peripheral blood, taken 60 weeks after starting pembrolizumab. The source is an adult with mismatch repair-deficient cancer.

This rearrangement joins TRBV19 to TRBJ2-1, with a possible D match to TRBD2 (7 bases). With 7 bases removed from V and 10 bases from J, the gap between germline ends came to 17 bases. CDR3 length: 13 residues. Germline V gene data show CDR1 as LNHDA and CDR2 as SQIVND (reference sequence). CDR3 region: CASNTGAGGEQFF. For the CDR3, the DNA is TGTGCCAGTAATACGGGGGCCGGGGGGGAGCAGTTCTTC.

The chain combines TRBV6-5 with TRBJ1-1, with no clear D. The CDR3 runs to 15 residues. The germline V and J ends were trimmed by 3 bases and 1 base, with 12 bases remaining between them. Germline lookup yields CDR1 MNHEY and CDR2 SVGAGI. The CDR3 protein is CASSYGGRRNTEAFF. CDR3 coding DNA: TGTGCCAGCAGTTATGGCGGCCGGCGGAACACTGAAGCTTTCTTT.

The chain joins TRBV19 to TRBJ2-5; no firm D call. The DNA matches TRBJ2-7 better at its end, which makes the J call doubtful. The CDR3 has 11 amino acids. The germline V gene encodes CDR1 LNHDA and CDR2 SQIVND (reference sequence). CDR3 in amino acids: CASRDSYEQYF. DNA of the CDR3: TGTGCCAGTAGGGATTCCTACGAGCAGTACTTC.

The genes are TRBV28 and TRBJ2-1, with D possibly matching TRBD2 (6 bases). Per the germline V gene, CDR1 is MDHEN and CDR2 is SYDVKM. The CDR3 has 13 residues. V lost 5 bases and J 4 bases, leaving 9 bases between the germline ends. The chain's CDR3 is CASSHGSYNEQFF. The CDR3 nucleotides are TGTGCCAGCAGTCACGGGAGTTACAATGAGCAGTTCTTC.

Only one count was recorded for this clone. This sequence joins TRBV29-1 and TRBJ2-3; TRBD2 might be the D (6 bases). This CDR3 spans 18 amino acids. Germline-derived CDR1 and CDR2 are SQVTM and ANQGSEA. V lost 4 bases to trimming and J lost 1 base, with 24 bases between them. CDR3 residues: CSVVSVAGMDLRTDTQYF. The CDR3 DNA follows: TGCAGCGTTGTGAGTGTCGCGGGAATGGATCTTCGCACAGATACGCAGTATTTT.

This clone appeared once. The rearrangement uses TRBV5-4 and TRBJ2-5; no reliable D call. The ends were cut back, 2 bases at V and 0 bases at J, with 5 bases in the middle. This CDR3 contains 13 residues. The germline CDR1 and CDR2 sequences are SGHNT and YYREEE (reference sequence). This CDR3 is CASSFKYQETQYF. CDR3 DNA sequence: TGTGCCAGCAGCTTTAAGTACCAAGAGACCCAGTACTTC.

This rearrangement joins TRBV9 to TRBJ1-2; 9 bases line up with TRBD1. Germline loops: CDR1 SGDLS, CDR2 YYNGEE. The CDR3 sequence is 16 residues long. Trimming at V came to 0 bases and at J to 0 bases, leaving 3 bases not matched to a gene. CDR3 loop: CASSVAGQGANYGYTF. Written as DNA, the CDR3 is TGTGCCAGCAGCGTAGCGGGACAGGGAGCTAACTATGGCTACACCTTC. The full variable domain, in which reference TRBV9 and TRBJ1-2 provide the parts outside the CDR3, is DSGVTQTPKHLITATGQRVTLRCSPRSGDLSVYWYQQSLDQGLQFLIQYYNGEERAKGNILERFSAQQFPDLHSELNLSSLELGDSALYFCASSVAGQGANYGYTFGSGTRLTVV.

The genes are TRBV7-2 and TRBJ2-3, with 12 bases fitting TRBD2. Germline values: CDR1 SGHTA, CDR2 FQGNSA. Unmatched junction bases numbered 5, after V lost 1 base and J lost 3 bases. The CDR3 consists of 17 residues. Here the CDR3 reads CASSLDGLAGGTDTQYF. The DNA for the CDR3 is TGTGCCAGCAGCTTAGATGGTCTAGCGGGAGGGACAGATACGCAGTATTTT.

The chain uses TRBV10-2 and TRBJ1-2, with D uncertain. The CDR3 length is 13 residues. The V and J ends lost 0 bases and 8 bases respectively, with 10 bases between them. Germline loops: CDR1 WSHSY, CDR2 SAAADI. The CDR3 region is CASSESTVRGYTF. The CDR3 DNA follows: TGCGCCAGCAGTGAGTCGACGGTCCGGGGCTACACCTTC.

This chain connects TRBV7-8 to TRBJ2-1; D gene unclear. Germline V gene lookup returns CDR1 SGHVS and CDR2 FQNEAQ. The CDR3 spans 13 residues. Deletions cut 1 base from V and 5 bases from J, with 6 bases between. In nucleotides, the CDR3 is TGTGCCAGCAGCTTAGTAGAGAACAATGAGCAGTTCTTC. Translation gives CASSLVENNEQFF.

The chain links TRBV11-2 to TRBJ1-1, with D maybe TRBD1 (5 bases). Germline-derived CDR1 and CDR2 are SGHAT and FQNNGV. The CDR3 totals 16 residues. Trimming cost V 1 base and J 1 base, with 13 bases left between them. CDR3 sequence (DNA): TGTGCCAGCAGCTTAGGATATCTTGGGGGGAACACTGAAGCTTTCTTT. Protein sequence: CASSLGYLGGNTEAFF.

V is TRBV7-9 and J is TRBJ2-7, with D maybe TRBD2 (5 bases). Germline V gives CDR1 SEHNR, CDR2 FQNEAQ (reference sequence). The CDR3 is 18 residues long. Trimming removed 4 bases at V and 7 bases at J, with 29 bases between. The CDR3 reads CASSYPVGAGPELFEQYF. CDR3 nucleotides: TGTGCCAGCAGCTACCCCGTGGGTGCGGGCCCCGAACTCTTTGAGCAGTACTTC.

This chain uses TRBV10-3 with TRBJ2-3, with D hard to call. Germline CDR1 reads ENHRY; CDR2 reads SYGVKD. The CDR3 length is 12 residues. Between the trimmed V and J ends, which lost 4 bases and 5 bases, there was a span of 7 bases. The CDR3 loop reads CAISGEVDTQYF. The CDR3 coding sequence is TGTGCCATCAGTGGAGAGGTAGATACGCAGTATTTT.

This chain joins TRBV7-8 and TRBJ2-2; 11 bases align to TRBD2. The CDR3 is made up of 17 amino acids. Unmatched junction bases numbered 2, after V lost 2 bases and J lost 0 bases. Germline V gives CDR1 SGHVS, CDR2 FQNEAQ. DNA for the CDR3: TGTGCCAGCAGCTTACTAGCGGGAGGTCCGAACACCGGGGAGCTGTTTTTT. Protein: CASSLLAGGPNTGELFF.

This clone showed up just a few times. The rearrangement links TRBV29-1 to TRBJ1-2; possibly TRBD1 for D (5 bases). CDR3 length equals 12 residues. The germline V gene encodes CDR1 SQVTM and CDR2 ANQGSEA. Trimming took off 7 bases at V and 6 bases at J, with 15 bases between the two ends. Here the CDR3 DNA reads TGCAGCGGAAGGGACGCGTTTGATGGCTACACCTTC. Amino acid sequence: CSGRDAFDGYTF.

This clone was counted between two and nine times. The chain couples TRBV5-6 to TRBJ1-5; a weak D match, TRBD1 (5 bases). V shed 3 bases and J shed 0 bases, with 22 bases lying between them. CDR3 length equals 19 residues. The germline CDR1 and CDR2 sequences are SGHDT and YYEEEE. The CDR3: CASSSTWGEPEGSNQPQHF. In DNA form, the CDR3 reads TGTGCCAGCAGCTCTACTTGGGGGGAGCCAGAGGGTAGCAATCAGCCCCAGCATTTT.

This clone was observed once. The chain recombines TRBV7-9 with TRBJ2-7; D is unclear. CDR1 is SEHNR, CDR2 FQNEAQ, per germline (reference sequence). The CDR3 sequence is 14 residues long. V was pared by 3 bases and J by 6 bases, with 15 bases between. The CDR3 nucleotides are TGTGCCAGCAGCTTTCAACCGATGACGGGCGAGCAGTACTTC. This sequence encodes CASSFQPMTGEQYF.

This clone is a singleton in its sample. The chain links TRBV27 to TRBJ2-5, with D perhaps being TRBD1 or TRBD2 (5 bases each). The CDR3 runs 16 residues. Trimming took 2 bases from V and 4 from J, leaving 17 bases between them. Germline CDR1 is MNHEY and CDR2 is SMNVEV (reference sequence). The CDR3 loop reads CASSLRGRVFSETQYF. CDR3 DNA: TGTGCCAGCAGTTTACGGGGCAGGGTGTTTTCAGAGACCCAGTACTTC.

The chain uses TRBV7-6 and TRBJ2-7; the match to TRBD1 covers 8 bases. V gave up 1 base and J gave up 3 bases; unmatched junction bases: 8. CDR3 size: 16 residues. The germline V gene encodes CDR1 SGHVS and CDR2 FNYEAQ. CDR3 sequence reads: CASSLDSGQELYEQYF. The CDR3 DNA sequence: TGTGCCAGCAGCTTAGACTCGGGACAGGAACTCTACGAGCAGTACTTC.

The rearrangement links TRBV5-5 to TRBJ2-7, with TRBD1 as a possible D gene (5 bases). This CDR3 contains 17 residues. The germline CDR1 and CDR2 sequences are SGHKS and YYEKEE (reference sequence). V lost 1 base, J lost 1 base, and 18 bases lay in between. For the CDR3, the DNA is TGTGCCAGCAGCTTGCGGGTGTGGGGCCCTTCTTCCTACGAGCAGTACTTC. Residues: CASSLRVWGPSSYEQYF.

The rearrangement uses TRBV27 and TRBJ2-7, with 11 bases fitting TRBD1. The germline CDR1 and CDR2 sequences are MNHEY and SMNVEV (reference sequence). V shed 5 bases and J 6 bases; nucleotides not matched to a gene: 6. The CDR3 is 14 residues long. The chain's CDR3 is CASSPGTGGIEQYF. DNA for the CDR3: TGTGCCAGCAGTCCCGGGACAGGGGGGATCGAGCAGTACTTC.

The V gene is TRBV7-2, the J gene TRBJ2-2; tentative D call: TRBD1 (6 bases). Germline loops: CDR1 SGHTA, CDR2 FQGNSA. Trimming stripped 6 bases from V and 1 base from J, with 12 bases between. The CDR3 totals 15 residues. The CDR3 region has the DNA TGTGCCAGCAGTAAGGAAGGGGGGAACACCGGGGAGCTGTTTTTT. Protein: CASSKEGGNTGELFF.

The V gene is TRBV5-1, the J gene TRBJ2-1; 11 bases are a match to TRBD2. V lost 4 bases and J lost 4; bases outside the gene matches: 7. This CDR3 is 16 amino acids long. CDR1 and CDR2 (germline): SGHRS, YFSETQ. The CDR3 is CASSITGLAVYNEQFF. The CDR3 DNA follows: TGCGCCAGCAGCATTACGGGACTAGCGGTGTACAATGAGCAGTTCTTC.

The chain links TRBV19 to TRBJ2-7, with 14 positions matching TRBD2. V lost 6 bases and J lost 5; bases outside the gene matches: 12. Germline V gene data show CDR1 as LNHDA and CDR2 as SQIVND (reference sequence). The CDR3 runs to 17 residues. CDR3 loop: CASSITGTSGSIDEQYF. The CDR3 nucleotides read TGTGCCAGTAGCATCACCGGGACTAGCGGGAGTATCGACGAGCAGTACTTC.

The J gene is TRBJ1-5, the V gene TRBV7-9, with TRBD1 matching 7 bases. The germline V gene has CDR1 SEHNR and CDR2 FQNEAQ (reference sequence). Trimming cost V 5 bases and J 4 bases; bases outside gene matches: 2. The CDR3 is 13 amino acids. This CDR3 reads CASSGTDNQPQHF. The CDR3 nucleotides read TGTGCCAGCAGCGGGACAGATAATCAGCCCCAGCATTTT.

This chain uses TRBV2 with TRBJ2-5; TRBD2 agrees at 7 bases. Germline assignment: CDR1 SNHLY and CDR2 FYNNEI. The CDR3 runs 15 residues. V shed 1 base, J shed 5 bases, and the junction held 7 bases outside the gene matches. The CDR3: CASSEGRELTETQYF. The CDR3 DNA sequence: TGTGCCAGCAGTGAAGGGCGGGAGCTTACGGAGACCCAGTACTTC.

V and J are TRBV5-6 and TRBJ1-2; tentatively, D is TRBD1 (5 bases). Looked up from germline, CDR1 is SGHDT and CDR2 is YYEEEE. Trimming stripped 0 bases from V and 0 bases from J, with 12 bases between. The length of the CDR3 is 16 residues. This chain's CDR3 is CASSLAWDLTNYGYTF. Here the CDR3 DNA reads TGTGCCAGCAGCTTGGCCTGGGACCTCACTAACTATGGCTACACCTTC. The full variable domain, rest sourced from reference TRBV5-6 and TRBJ1-2, is DAGVTQSPTHLIKTRGQQVTLRCSPKSGHDTVSWYQQALGQGPQFIFQYYEEEERQRGNFPDRFSGHQFPNYSSELNVNALLLGDSALYLCASSLAWDLTNYGYTFGSGTRLTVV.

The chain carries TRBV27 and TRBJ2-2; a weak D match, TRBD2 (7 bases). CDR1 and CDR2 (germline): MNHEY, SMNVEV (reference sequence). The CDR3 covers 15 residues. V lost 2 bases and J lost 5, with 12 bases in between. Here the CDR3 reads CASSLEGGGTGELFF. DNA of the CDR3: TGTGCCAGCAGTTTAGAGGGAGGGGGTACCGGGGAGCTGTTTTTT.